These T cell receptor beta chains were read from a single sample in a study of T cell responses to AZD1222 COVID-19 vaccine. The assay was immunoSEQ multiplex PCR, and TCRdb's table has in-frame clones only and misses some. The profile shows 100,000 or so clones, 84% of them singletons. Sequencing was performed on peripheral blood, taken on day 0 of AZD1222 vaccination. The receptor set was obtained from an adult in good health. CDR3s include the opening cysteine and the closing phenylalanine or tryptophan. The D gene is left open where the match is weak. Size values are once, few and many counts, or a class for expanded clones, and some rows have none.

D gene | J gene | clone size | V gene | CDR3 DNA | CDR3 protein
- | TRBJ1-3 | - | TRBV10-1 | TGCGCCCCCAAAGAAGGAGGTGCGGGACTGAACCTCCCGAGCTCTGGAAACACCATATATTTT | CAPKEGGAGLNLPSSGNTIYF
- | TRBJ1-2 | - | TRBV3-1/TRBV3-2 | TGTGCCAGCAGCCAAGAGGCTGGGAATGGCTACACCTTC | CASSQEAGNGYTF
- | TRBJ1-5 | - | TRBV28 | TGTGCCAGCAGTTTACGACGGTTAAGCAATCAGCCCCAGCATTTT | CASSLRRLSNQPQHF
- | TRBJ1-1 | - | TRBV4-1 | TGCGCCAGCAGCCAAGAAGAAAGAGGGGGAGGAACTGAAGCTTTCTTT | CASSQEERGGGTEAFF
TRBD2 | TRBJ2-5 | - | TRBV19 | TGTGCCAGTGGTGCGACTAGCGCCAAAGAGACCCAGTACTTC | CASGATSAKETQYF
- | TRBJ2-7 | - | TRBV29-1 | TGCAGCGCCCGATATGATCCCAGCCGCTTCGAGCAGTACTTC | CSARYDPSRFEQYF
- | TRBJ1-6 | - | TRBV25-1 | TGTGCCAGCAGTGAATTTACAGGGTGGTCCTATAATTCACCCCTCCACTTT | CASSEFTGWSYNSPLHF
- | TRBJ1-5 | - | TRBV6-2/TRBV6-3 | TGTGCCAGCAGTTTCGGGTTATTACAGCCCCAGCATTTT | CASSFGLLQPQHF
TRBD1 | TRBJ1-4 | few | TRBV4-3 | TGCGCCAGCAGAATGGAACAGGGGGCTAATGAAAAACTGTTTTTT | CASRMEQGANEKLFF
TRBD2 | TRBJ2-1 | once | TRBV28 | TGTGCCAGCACCCGGACTAGCGGGAGGAATGAGCAGTTCTTC | CASTRTSGRNEQFF
- | TRBJ2-3 | - | TRBV5-1 | TGCGCCAGCAGCGACGTAACGGGGGGCACAGATACGCAGTATTTT | CASSDVTGGTDTQYF
TRBD1 | TRBJ1-5 | few | TRBV18 | TGTGCCAGCTCACAAGAAGGGGGCGATCAGCCCCAGCATTTT | CASSQEGGDQPQHF
- | TRBJ1-3 | - | TRBV6-5 | TGTGCCAGCGTCCGATCGGTCACCTCTGGAAACACCATATATTTT | CASVRSVTSGNTIYF
- | TRBJ1-1 | - | TRBV19 | TGTGCCAGTACTGCGGGGGGGGCCCTATCTATGAACACTGAAGCTTTCTTT | CASTAGGALSMNTEAFF
- | TRBJ1-3 | - | TRBV9 | TGTGCCAGCAGCGCCGAGGGGAGCTCTGGAAACACCATATATTTT | CASSAEGSSGNTIYF
TRBD1 | TRBJ1-4 | - | TRBV19 | TGTGCCAGTACCCGGACAGGGGGCAAGCTGAATGAAAAACTGTTTTTT | CASTRTGGKLNEKLFF
- | TRBJ1-2 | - | TRBV7-2 | TGTGCCAGCAGCATAGGAGGGATAAAAGGCTATGGCTACACCTTC | CASSIGGIKGYGYTF
- | TRBJ1-6 | - | TRBV5-1 | TGCGCCAGCAGCCCGACGGGGGGAAGTCCTAATTCACCCCTCCACTTT | CASSPTGGSPNSPLHF
- | TRBJ2-1 | - | TRBV6-5 | TGTGCCAGCTGGCCGGGAACAGGCAATGAGCAGTTCTTC | CASWPGTGNEQFF
- | TRBJ2-2 | - | TRBV19 | TGTGCCAGTAGCCCGGAGGGGCGGACCACCGGGGAGCTGTTTTTT | CASSPEGRTTGELFF
TRBD1 | TRBJ1-1 | - | TRBV5-1 | TGCGCCAGCAGCTCTACGGGACAGCTGAACACTGAAGCTTTCTTT | CASSSTGQLNTEAFF
- | TRBJ2-4 | - | TRBV29-1 | TGCAGCGTTGAATTGACGGCGAACATTCAGTACTTC | CSVELTANIQYF
TRBD2 | TRBJ2-2 | few | TRBV6-1 | TGTGCCAGCAGTGCAGGCACTAGCGGGAGGTCCGGGGAGCTGTTTTTT | CASSAGTSGRSGELFF